What follows are 29 T cell receptor beta chains derived from one specimen sequenced in a study of CXCR3-negative and CXCR3-positive naive CD8 T cells. The authors made the TRB cDNA libraries by 5' RACE using UMI labels. TCRdb reprocessed the 5' RACE reads and reports one entry per CDR3 protein, with no DNA. Across 6,000 to 8,500 distinct CDR3 sequences, the top ten clones capture about 1.5% of the sample. Their antigen targets remain unknown. Study findings and constraints: When CXCR3-positive naive cells were set against CXCR3-negative naive cells, the former had more hydrophobic TRB CDR3s.

Sequences were obtained from naive CXCR3+ CD8+ T cells from blood. Indicated subset: CD45RO-CCR7+CD27+CD95- naive CD8+ T cells expressing CXCR3 (TNR3+). These receptors came from a human donor in good health. Some clones in this sample may be carry-over from other donors' samples.

The V gene is TRBV7-2, the J gene TRBJ2-1. The CDR3 loop spans 15 amino acids. From germline, CDR1 is SGHTA and CDR2 FQGNSA. The chain's CDR3 is CASSSLAVAYNEQFF.

V and J are TRBV4-1 and TRBJ2-3. This CDR3 has 13 residues. The germline CDR1 and CDR2 sequences are MGHRA and YSYEKL. CDR3: CASTNGLGDTQYF.

CDR3 loop: CASSLGTFSMNTEAFF. J is TRBJ1-1 and V is TRBV5-1. The V gene's germline CDR1 is SGHRS and CDR2 YFSETQ. This CDR3 region has 16 residues.

This clonotype shows up as medium-sized (0.01 to 0.1%) by frequency. The V call is TRBV12-3 or TRBV12-4, the J call TRBJ2-1; TCRdb returns TRBD1, unconfirmable since there is no DNA. The CDR3 has 14 amino acids. This CDR3 reads CASSLGTGGSEQFF.

V usage is TRBV5-1 and J usage is TRBJ2-7. The CDR3 consists of 14 residues. Germline V gene lookup returns CDR1 SGHRS and CDR2 YFSETQ. CDR3 amino acids: CASGAPGSSYEQYF.

The chain employs TRBV20-1 and TRBJ2-7. CDR1 and CDR2 from the germline V gene are DFQATT and SNEGSKA (reference sequence). CDR3 length: 13 amino acids. CDR3 sequence reads: CSARSGDSYEQYF.

V usage is TRBV6-6 and J usage is TRBJ2-2. Germline loops: CDR1 MNHNY, CDR2 SVGAGI (reference sequence). The CDR3 is 15 residues long. This CDR3 is CASSYSNPNTGELFF.

By frequency, this clonotype registers medium-sized. The chain combines TRBV28 with TRBJ2-2; absent DNA, TCRdb's TRBD1 call cannot be checked. CDR1 is MDHEN and CDR2 is SYDVKM in the germline V gene. The CDR3 loop spans 13 amino acids. The CDR3 reads CASSRGNTGELFF.

This clonotype is called medium-sized (0.01 to 0.1%) based on its frequency. The chain has TRBV29-1 and TRBJ2-1; TCRdb picks TRBD1, but there is no DNA to check that call. The CDR3 is 12 amino acids. Per the germline V gene, CDR1 is SQVTM and CDR2 is ANQGSEA. CDR3 amino acids: CSVVKGGYEQFF.

The V call is TRBV4-3, the J call TRBJ2-3; TCRdb proposes TRBD1, but this gene call is untestable without DNA. This CDR3 spans 14 amino acids. CDR1 LGHNA and CDR2 YSLEER come from the germline V gene. CDR3: CASSPGGSTDTQYF.

The chain is built from TRBV14 and TRBJ2-5; TCRdb lists TRBD1, though no DNA is available to test this call. The germline CDR1 and CDR2 sequences are SGHDN and FVKESK. The CDR3 consists of 15 residues. This CDR3 reads CASSHRPTVGETQYF. Variable domain in full (rest from reference TRBV14 and TRBJ2-5): EAGVTQFPSHSVIEKGQTVTLRCDPISGHDNLYWYRRVMGKEIKFLLHFVKESKQDESGMPNNRFLAERTGGTYSTLKVQPAELEDSGVYFCASSHRPTVGETQYFGPGTRLLVL.

The V gene is TRBV10-3, the J gene TRBJ2-7; with no DNA, the TCRdb D assignment of TRBD1 cannot be verified. This CDR3 contains 15 residues. Germline-derived CDR1 and CDR2 are ENHRY and SYGVKD. CDR3 sequence: CAISASGTVYYEQYF.

This sequence joins TRBV5-1 and TRBJ2-1; with no DNA, the TCRdb D assignment of TRBD2 cannot be verified. CDR1 SGHRS and CDR2 YFSETQ come from the germline V gene. The CDR3 runs to 15 residues. CDR3 sequence: CASSLGTSGINEQFF.

This clonotype is labeled medium-sized based on frequency. The rearrangement joins TRBV10-3 to TRBJ2-7; TCRdb selects TRBD2, and the lack of DNA leaves this call unchecked. The CDR3 is made up of 16 amino acids. Germline V gives CDR1 ENHRY, CDR2 SYGVKD. The CDR3 region is CAISGGTSGSSREQYF.

This clonotype is identified as medium-sized (0.01 to 0.1%) from frequency. V usage is TRBV5-1 and J usage is TRBJ2-1; checking the TCRdb D call of TRBD1 is not possible without DNA. Germline values: CDR1 SGHRS, CDR2 YFSETQ. The CDR3 has 14 residues. This CDR3 is CASSLEQGVREQFF.

Measured by frequency, this clonotype is medium-sized. The chain recombines TRBV29-1 with TRBJ2-7; TCRdb's assignment of TRBD2 cannot be checked, as there is no DNA. CDR1 and CDR2 (germline): SQVTM, ANQGSEA. The CDR3 spans 14 residues. The CDR3 loop is CSVPGTSPSYEQYF.

The chain links TRBV12-3 or TRBV12-4 to TRBJ2-7; lacking DNA, the TRBD2 call made by TCRdb goes unchecked. The CDR3 contains 14 residues. The CDR3 region is CASSSGLAGDEQYF.

The chain links TRBV11-2 to TRBJ2-5; TCRdb lists TRBD1, though no DNA is available to test this call. Germline V lookup: CDR1 SGHAT, CDR2 FQNNGV. CDR3 length equals 12 residues. The CDR3 sequence: CASRWGVETQYF.

V usage is TRBV15 and J usage is TRBJ2-5. This CDR3 has 13 residues. CDR1 is LNHNV, CDR2 YYDKDF, per germline (reference sequence). The CDR3 here is CATSITLQETQYF.

In terms of frequency, this clonotype is medium-sized. J is TRBJ1-2 and V is TRBV29-1; the D call of TRBD1 rests on TCRdb alone, since no DNA is present to check it. Germline lookup yields CDR1 SQVTM and CDR2 ANQGSEA. There are 14 residues in the CDR3. The CDR3: CSVILADRAYGYTF.

CDR3 protein: CASSLGREGQETQYF. The chain couples TRBV13 to TRBJ2-5; the D call from TCRdb, TRBD2, cannot be confirmed without DNA. This CDR3 comprises 15 residues. From germline, CDR1 is PRHDT and CDR2 FYEKMQ (reference sequence).

According to its frequency, this clonotype is medium-sized. The genes are TRBV7-8 and TRBJ2-7; lacking DNA, the TRBD1 call made by TCRdb goes unchecked. The CDR3 contains 16 residues. Germline V gene sequence: CDR1 SGHVS, CDR2 FQNEAQ. The CDR3 region is CASSLVSQGGTYEQYF.

Frequency places this clonotype as medium-sized. This chain links TRBV7-8 with TRBJ2-7. The CDR3 runs 13 residues. Germline V gene lookup returns CDR1 SGHVS and CDR2 FQNEAQ. CDR3 region: CASSRTDGYEQYF.

The chain couples TRBV29-1 to TRBJ2-1; TCRdb picks TRBD1, but there is no DNA to check that call. CDR3 length: 12 amino acids. The germline gives CDR1 SQVTM, CDR2 ANQGSEA. Here the CDR3 reads CSVWDLLNEQFF.

This clonotype ranks as medium-sized in terms of frequency. This rearrangement joins TRBV5-1 to TRBJ2-1; TCRdb names TRBD1, which stays unverified in the absence of DNA. Germline V lookup: CDR1 SGHRS, CDR2 YFSETQ. The CDR3 is 16 amino acids. The CDR3 sequence is CASSSTRDRGYNEQFF. The variable domain in full, with the rest retrieved from reference TRBV5-1 and TRBJ2-1, is KAGVTQTPRYLIKTRGQQVTLSCSPISGHRSVSWYQQTPGQGLQFLFEYFSETQRNKGNFPGRFSGRQFSNSRSEMNVSTLELGDSALYLCASSSTRDRGYNEQFFGPGTRLTVL.

The chain recombines TRBV7-2 with TRBJ1-5. The CDR3 is 15 amino acids. CDR1 is SGHTA, CDR2 FQGNSA, per germline. The CDR3 spells CASSQGPYSNPPQHF.

Judged by frequency, this clonotype is medium-sized. This chain links TRBV29-1 with TRBJ2-1; TCRdb outputs TRBD1, but without DNA this stays unchecked. The CDR3 totals 13 residues. CDR1 is SQVTM, CDR2 ANQGSEA, per germline. CDR3: CSVDRETYNEQFF.

This chain links TRBV6-5 with TRBJ2-1. Germline V gives CDR1 MNHEY, CDR2 SVGAGI. The CDR3 runs 11 residues. The CDR3 here is CASSYSNEQFF.

By frequency, this clonotype registers medium-sized. This chain joins TRBV13 and TRBJ2-3. The CDR3 covers 14 residues. CDR1 and CDR2 (germline): PRHDT, FYEKMQ (reference sequence). The CDR3 sequence: CASTFQRSTDTQYF.